The 28 T cell receptor beta chains below were found in one sample sequenced in a study of cytomegalovirus exposure and HLA in healthy donors. Assay: immunoSEQ multiplex PCR; the TCRdb copy retains only in-frame clones and omits some. The data hold tens of thousands of clones, with over 85% observed a single time. Sequences were obtained from PBMCs. These receptor sequences come from a young woman in good health and CMV-seropositive.

The chain has TRBV19 and TRBJ2-1; weak D call: TRBD1 (6 bases). Germline loops: CDR1 LNHDA, CDR2 SQIVND (reference sequence). The CDR3 totals 16 residues. Trimming shortened V by 1 base and J by 1 base, and 11 bases separated the two germline ends. CDR3 region: CASSIARGHSYNEQFF. CDR3 in DNA: TGTGCCAGTAGTATAGCTAGGGGACATTCCTACAATGAGCAGTTCTTC.

This rearrangement joins TRBV5-1 to TRBJ2-7; 11 nucleotides match TRBD2. After removal of 0 bases from V and 0 bases from J, the junction contained 2 bases not matched to a gene. Germline CDR1 and CDR2: SGHRS and YFSETQ. This CDR3 region has 16 residues. The CDR3, as DNA: TGCGCCAGCAGCTTGGAGGGACTAGCGGACTCCTACGAGCAGTACTTC. Protein sequence: CASSLEGLADSYEQYF.

The chain has TRBV27 and TRBJ2-7; 12 positions match TRBD1. The CDR3 runs to 15 residues. J lost 3 bases, V lost 5 bases, and 5 bases had no gene match. Per the germline V gene, CDR1 is MNHEY and CDR2 is SMNVEV (reference sequence). DNA of the CDR3: TGTGCCAGCAGTGTCGGGACAGGGGGCTTCTACGAGCAGTACTTC. Residues: CASSVGTGGFYEQYF.

This sequence joins TRBV4-1 and TRBJ1-2; TRBD1 agrees at 8 bases. The ends lost 5 bases at V and 0 bases at J; junction bases unmatched: 8. This CDR3 is 16 amino acids long. The germline CDR1 and CDR2 sequences are MGHRA and YSYEKL. CDR3 coding DNA: TGCGCCAGCAGCTCCGGGACAGGCAACACTAACTATGGCTACACCTTC. Its protein product is CASSSGTGNTNYGYTF.

The rearrangement uses TRBV30 and TRBJ2-4, with 9 bases identical to TRBD1. The CDR3 extends over 14 amino acids. Germline loops: CDR1 GTSNPN, CDR2 SVGIG (reference sequence). The V and J ends lost 3 bases and 7 bases, in that order; junction bases with no gene match: 7. CDR3 in DNA: TGTGCCTGGAGCGAGGACAGGGGAGTCAACATTCAGTACTTC. It translates to CAWSEDRGVNIQYF. Complete variable domain (other parts from reference TRBV30 and TRBJ2-4): SQTIHQWPATLVQPVGSPLSLECTVEGTSNPNLYWYRQAAGRGLQLLFYSVGIGQISSEVPQNLSASRPQDRQFILSSKKLLLSDSGFYLCAWSEDRGVNIQYFGAGTRLSVL.

This chain connects TRBV10-3 to TRBJ2-3, with TRBD2 identical over 9 bases. V lost 5 bases, J lost 2 bases, and 17 bases stayed unmatched. Germline CDR1 ENHRY, CDR2 SYGVKD. CDR3 length: 19 residues. This CDR3 reads CAISSDRRSLAGTTDTQYF. For the CDR3, the DNA is TGTGCCATCAGTTCTGACAGGAGAAGTCTAGCGGGGACCACAGATACGCAGTATTTT.

The chain uses TRBV27 and TRBJ2-3, with TRBD2 matching over 12 bases. Germline CDR1 reads MNHEY; CDR2 reads SMNVEV (reference sequence). This CDR3 is 15 amino acids long. V gave up 7 bases and J gave up 4 bases; unmatched junction bases: 6. The chain's CDR3 is CASKTSGSSPDTQYF. CDR3 DNA sequence: TGTGCCAGCAAGACTAGCGGGAGCTCCCCAGATACGCAGTATTTT.

The rearrangement uses TRBV29-1 and TRBJ2-7, with D unclear. CDR3 length: 13 residues. Germline V gene data show CDR1 as SQVTM and CDR2 as ANQGSEA. The V and J ends lost 4 bases and 6 bases respectively, with 16 bases between them. The CDR3 protein is CSVARGSTPEQYF. The DNA for the CDR3 is TGCAGCGTTGCTCGAGGATCTACCCCCGAGCAGTACTTC.

DNA of the CDR3: TGTGCCAGTAGTATCCGCGGGACTAATGAAAAACTGTTTTTT. The encoded protein is CASSIRGTNEKLFF. This sequence joins TRBV19 and TRBJ1-4; D not resolved. Per the germline V gene, CDR1 is LNHDA and CDR2 is SQIVND (reference sequence). V was shortened by 3 bases and J by 2 bases, with 7 bases between the two germline ends. CDR3 size: 14 residues.

This chain links TRBV27 with TRBJ2-1; 10 bases are shared with TRBD2. In germline, CDR1 is MNHEY, CDR2 SMNVEV (reference sequence). V was clipped by 5 bases and J by 5 bases; unmatched bases: 9. The CDR3 spans 16 residues. The chain's CDR3 is CASSDPSGRVDNEQFF. The CDR3 DNA follows: TGTGCCAGCAGTGACCCTAGCGGGAGAGTTGACAATGAGCAGTTCTTC.

V usage is TRBV28 and J usage is TRBJ1-6; TRBD1 is a possible D gene (5 bases). Germline lookup yields CDR1 MDHEN and CDR2 SYDVKM. V was pared by 5 bases and J by 10 bases, with 15 bases between. The CDR3 extends over 14 amino acids. The CDR3 DNA sequence: TGTGCCAGCAGTCGGGACTTCGCGAGATCACCCCTCCACTTT. Translating gives CASSRDFARSPLHF. Together with reference TRBV28 and TRBJ1-6, the CDR3 gives the full variable domain: DVKVTQSSRYLVKRTGEKVFLECVQDMDHENMFWYRQDPGLGLRLIYFSYDVKMKEKGDIPEGYSVSREKKERFSLILESASTNQTSMYLCASSRDFARSPLHFGNGTRLTVT.

V usage is TRBV29-1 and J usage is TRBJ2-3; 9 bases fit TRBD2. The CDR3 is 15 residues long. V lost 4 bases, J lost 2 bases, and 7 bases stayed unmatched. CDR1 is SQVTM and CDR2 is ANQGSEA in the germline V gene. CDR3 sequence reads: CSVGGTSSSTDTQYF. The CDR3 DNA sequence: TGCAGCGTTGGGGGGACTAGCAGTTCCACAGATACGCAGTATTTT.

This chain joins TRBV5-1 and TRBJ2-3; 9 bases match TRBD1. CDR1 and CDR2 from the germline V gene are SGHRS and YFSETQ. Losses at the gene ends were 3 bases for V and 4 bases for J; bases not matched to a gene: 9. This CDR3 is 16 amino acids long. CDR3 sequence: CASSYLTGGGSDTQYF. The CDR3 DNA reads TGCGCCAGCAGCTACCTGACAGGGGGTGGCTCAGATACGCAGTATTTT.

J is TRBJ1-1 and V is TRBV28; 10 positions match TRBD1. V shed 4 bases and J 5 bases; nucleotides not matched to a gene: 1. Germline CDR1 is MDHEN and CDR2 is SYDVKM. This CDR3 is 13 amino acids long. The CDR3 DNA reads TGTGCCAGCAGTTGGACAGGGGGAACTGAAGCTTTCTTT. Amino acid sequence: CASSWTGGTEAFF. Full variable domain (outside the CDR3, taken from reference TRBV28 and TRBJ1-1): DVKVTQSSRYLVKRTGEKVFLECVQDMDHENMFWYRQDPGLGLRLIYFSYDVKMKEKGDIPEGYSVSREKKERFSLILESASTNQTSMYLCASSWTGGTEAFFGQGTRLTVV.

This chain joins TRBV19 and TRBJ1-1; 8 bases are shared with TRBD1. CDR3 length equals 15 residues. V was clipped by 0 bases and J by 5 bases; unmatched bases: 5. Germline assignment: CDR1 LNHDA and CDR2 SQIVND (reference sequence). The CDR3 protein is CASSIDQGAITEAFF. DNA of the CDR3: TGTGCCAGTAGTATAGATCAGGGGGCGATTACTGAAGCTTTCTTT. The whole variable domain, remainder taken from reference TRBV19 and TRBJ1-1, is DGGITQSPKYLFRKEGQNVTLSCEQNLNHDAMYWYRQDPGQGLRLIYYSQIVNDFQKGDIAEGYSVSREKKESFPLTVTSAQKNPTAFYLCASSIDQGAITEAFFGQGTRLTVV.

The chain has TRBV27 and TRBJ2-3, with 10 bases matching TRBD1. V lost 5 bases to trimming and J lost 3 bases; unmatched junction nucleotides: 5. In germline, CDR1 is MNHEY, CDR2 SMNVEV (reference sequence). The CDR3 is made up of 15 amino acids. The CDR3 DNA is TGTGCCAGCAGTCCCCCGGGACAGGGGACAGATACGCAGTATTTT. It codes for CASSPPGQGTDTQYF.

The CDR3 DNA reads TGTGCCAGCAGTGATGCTCTGACAGAGAACACTGAAGCTTTCTTT. This codes for CASSDALTENTEAFF. V is TRBV2 and J is TRBJ1-1; D might be TRBD1 (5 bases). Germline values: CDR1 SNHLY, CDR2 FYNNEI. With 3 bases removed from V and 1 base from J, the gap between germline ends came to 12 bases. CDR3 length: 15 residues.

The V and J genes are TRBV7-2 and TRBJ2-1; TRBD2 aligns across 13 bases. Germline trimming cut 5 bases from V and 2 bases from J; bases unmatched to any gene: 9. The CDR3 spans 18 residues. In germline, CDR1 is SGHTA, CDR2 FQGNSA. In nucleotides, the CDR3 is TGTGCCAGCAGCCGACCGGGACTAGCGGGACTAACCTACAATGAGCAGTTCTTC. Protein sequence: CASSRPGLAGLTYNEQFF.

Only one count was recorded for this clone. The V gene is TRBV12-5, the J gene TRBJ1-1; D remains ambiguous. CDR3 length equals 12 residues. Germline values: CDR1 LGHNT, CDR2 FRNRAP. The V and J ends lost 6 bases and 5 bases respectively, with 10 bases between them. The CDR3 reads CASGRGRTEAFF. CDR3 DNA sequence: TGTGCTAGTGGGAGAGGGCGGACTGAAGCTTTCTTT.

The rearrangement joins TRBV28 to TRBJ1-2; D is ambiguous. V lost 3 bases and J lost 4, with 9 bases in between. Germline V CDR1 and CDR2: MDHEN, SYDVKM. This CDR3 region has 13 residues. The CDR3 region is CASSLVRVYGYTF. The DNA for the CDR3 is TGTGCCAGCAGTTTGGTGAGGGTCTATGGCTACACCTTC.

The chain has TRBV7-1 and TRBJ1-4; no clear D. TRBV7-1 is labeled an ORF, and its function is uncertain. V shed 4 bases and J shed 7 bases, with 13 bases lying between them. This CDR3 has 14 residues. CDR3 sequence: CASSFADKSEKLFF. The DNA of the CDR3 is TGTGCCAGCAGCTTTGCCGACAAAAGTGAAAAACTGTTTTTT.

In the case of this clone: The same CDR3 also results from other DNA sequences found in this sample. This chain joins TRBV27 and TRBJ2-1; D call uncertain. CDR1 and CDR2 (germline): MNHEY, SMNVEV (reference sequence). V lost 0 bases, J lost 4 bases, and 4 bases lay in between. The CDR3 covers 13 residues. The CDR3 loop reads CASSLSSYNEQFF. In DNA form, the CDR3 reads TGTGCCAGCAGTTTATCGAGTTACAATGAGCAGTTCTTC.

The rearrangement uses TRBV7-9 and TRBJ2-3, with TRBD2 matching over 8 bases. The V gene's germline CDR1 is SEHNR and CDR2 FQNEAQ (reference sequence). Unmatched junction bases numbered 7, after V lost 5 bases and J lost 6 bases. The CDR3 spans 14 residues. The CDR3 sequence: CASSPPRGGDTQYF. CDR3 nucleotide sequence: TGTGCCAGCAGCCCTCCCCGGGGGGGCGATACGCAGTATTTT.

The J gene is TRBJ1-1, the V gene TRBV21-1; the table gives TRBD1 as D, unverified against the DNA. TRBV21-1 is a pseudogene locus. The CDR3 has 20 amino acids. The CDR3 bases are TGTGCCAGCAGCAAAGTTAAGGGCTCTGGACAGTCTCGTATCCTCCCTGAAGCTTTCTTT. The encoded protein is CASSKVKGSGQSRILPEAFF.

This chain uses TRBV15 with TRBJ1-5; a possible D gene is TRBD1 (5 bases). This CDR3 region has 15 residues. Trimming left V 5 bases short and J 0 bases short, with 11 bases between. CDR1 and CDR2 from the germline V gene are LNHNV and YYDKDF (reference sequence). The CDR3 DNA reads as TGTGCCACCAGCCGTCTGACAGATAGCAATCAGCCCCAGCATTTT. Translated, it gives CATSRLTDSNQPQHF.

The J gene is TRBJ2-1, the V gene TRBV2, with 12 bases matching TRBD2. V shed 2 bases and J 8 bases; nucleotides not matched to a gene: 7. The CDR3 loop spans 16 amino acids. The germline V gene encodes CDR1 SNHLY and CDR2 FYNNEI. The CDR3 nucleotides are TGTGCCAGCAGTGAATCCGGACTAGCGGGGTGGGATGAGCAGTTCTTC. Amino acid sequence: CASSESGLAGWDEQFF.

The J gene is TRBJ2-2, the V gene TRBV28, with 10 bases lining up with TRBD2. Per the germline V gene, CDR1 is MDHEN and CDR2 is SYDVKM. This CDR3 is built from 17 residues. V was clipped by 6 bases and J by 6 bases; unmatched bases: 13. The CDR3 coding sequence is TGTGCCAGCAGCTTACGCCTAGCGGGAGTGTCGGCCGGGGAGCTGTTTTTT. It codes for CASSLRLAGVSAGELFF.

This chain uses TRBV19 with TRBJ2-1; possibly TRBD1 for D (6 bases). V lost 5 bases and J lost 4, with 18 bases in between. This CDR3 has 16 amino acids. Germline V CDR1 and CDR2: LNHDA, SQIVND (reference sequence). The CDR3 reads CASSPPLGRGYNEQFF. The CDR3 region has the DNA TGTGCCAGTAGTCCTCCTCTCGGCAGGGGATACAATGAGCAGTTCTTC.